This T cell receptor beta chain stems from a study of T-cell reconstitution after alpha-beta-depleted transplantation in children listed by TCRdb under 2016. At the level of the whole study: Using TCR repertoire profiling, the study quantitatively followed how T-cell immune reconstitution unfolded in children after TCRalphabeta/CD19-depleted allogeneic hematopoietic cell transplantation.

The library relied on PCR. The data were produced on an Illumina HiSeq 2500. TCR libraries were prepared with molecular barcoding, using unique molecular identifiers to normalize TCRbeta repertoire quantification. Clones were called with MiXCR by TCRdb after fastp trimmed the public reads at Q25, and only in-frame beta chains were retained. Every entry covers one CDR3 protein and lists the most common genes and DNA from its rows. Recorded for this sample are roughly 300,000 distinct CDR3 sequences; 10% to 13% of them occurred a single time. The ten largest clones capture roughly 2.5% of the sample. The CDR3, from cysteine to phenylalanine, totals 16 residues. Of all the DNA, just the CDR3 is kept, 48 bases in frame from base 1. CDR1 and CDR2, per the germline V gene (reference sequence), are LNHNV and YYDKDF. At the junction V is shortened by 3 bases and J by 4 bases; bases outside the gene matches: 9.

Turning to this clonotype: Its antigen target is currently unknown. No base qualities exist here, and no much larger clone lies one base off it.

The source was PBMCs from the stem cell graft donor, collected from the stem cell graft. The receptor was derived from a human donor who donated a stem cell graft to a child with acute lymphoblastic leukemia. The chain is assembled from TRBV15 and TRBJ1-2; TRBD1 lines up with 9 middle nucleotides. CDR3 sequence: CATSRVVQGARYGYTF. The sequenced DNA: TGTGCCACCAGCAGGGTTGTACAGGGGGCTCGCTATGGCTACACCTTC. The variable domain in full, with residues beyond the CDR3 obtained from the reference TRBV15 and TRBJ1-2 genes, is DAMVIQNPRYQVTQFGKPVTLSCSQTLNHNVMYWYQQKSSQAPKLLFHYYDKDFNNEADTPDNFQSRRPNTSFCFLDIRSPGLGDTAMYLCATSRVVQGARYGYTFGSGTRLTVV.